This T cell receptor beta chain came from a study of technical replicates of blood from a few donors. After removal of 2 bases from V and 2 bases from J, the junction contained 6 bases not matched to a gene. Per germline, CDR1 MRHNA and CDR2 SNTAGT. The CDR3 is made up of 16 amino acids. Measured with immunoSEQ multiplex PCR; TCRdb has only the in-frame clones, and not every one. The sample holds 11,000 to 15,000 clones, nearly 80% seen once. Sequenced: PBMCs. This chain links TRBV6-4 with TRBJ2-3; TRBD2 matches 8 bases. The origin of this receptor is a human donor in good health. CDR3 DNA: TGTGCCAGCAGTGACGGCGCGGGAGGTTCCACAGATACGCAGTATTTT. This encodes CASSDGAGGSTDTQYF.